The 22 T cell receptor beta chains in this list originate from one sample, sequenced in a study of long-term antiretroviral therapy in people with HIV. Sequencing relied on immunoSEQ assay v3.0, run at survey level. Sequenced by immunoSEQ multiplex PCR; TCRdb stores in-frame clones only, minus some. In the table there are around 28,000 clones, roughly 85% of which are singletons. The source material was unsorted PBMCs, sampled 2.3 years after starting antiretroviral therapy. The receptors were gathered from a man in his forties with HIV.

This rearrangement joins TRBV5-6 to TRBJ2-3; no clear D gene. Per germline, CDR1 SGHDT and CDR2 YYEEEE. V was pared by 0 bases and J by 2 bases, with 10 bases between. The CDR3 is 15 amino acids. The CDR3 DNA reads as TGTGCCAGCAGCTTGGACTTGGGCTCCACAGATACGCAGTATTTT. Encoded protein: CASSLDLGSTDTQYF.

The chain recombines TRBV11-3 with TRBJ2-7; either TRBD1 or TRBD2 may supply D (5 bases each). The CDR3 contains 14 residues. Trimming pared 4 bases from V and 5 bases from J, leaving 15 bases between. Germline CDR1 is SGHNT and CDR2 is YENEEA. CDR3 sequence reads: CASSSGRASHEQYF. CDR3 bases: TGTGCCAGCAGCTCGGGACGGGCTTCCCACGAGCAGTACTTC. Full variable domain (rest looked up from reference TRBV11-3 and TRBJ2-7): EAGVVQSPRYKIIEKKQPVAFWCNPISGHNTLYWYLQNLGQGPELLIRYENEEAVDDSQLPKDRFSAERLKGVDSTLKIQPAELGDSAVYLCASSSGRASHEQYFGPGTRLTVT.

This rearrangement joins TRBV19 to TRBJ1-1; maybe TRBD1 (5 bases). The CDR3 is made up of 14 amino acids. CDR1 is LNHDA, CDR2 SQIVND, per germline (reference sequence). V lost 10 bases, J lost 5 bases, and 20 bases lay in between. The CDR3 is CATGGKGSGTEAFF. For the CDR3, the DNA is TGTGCCACTGGGGGGAAGGGGAGTGGTACTGAAGCTTTCTTT.

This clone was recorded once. The CDR3 is CASSELPGAAEVPGELFF. The CDR3 nucleotides read TGTGCCAGCAGTGAATTACCAGGGGCCGCGGAGGTCCCCGGGGAGCTGTTTTTT. This rearrangement joins TRBV2 to TRBJ2-2; weak D call: TRBD1 (6 bases). The CDR3 covers 18 residues. Germline V gene data show CDR1 as SNHLY and CDR2 as FYNNEI. V was pared by 2 bases and J by 6 bases, with 22 bases between.

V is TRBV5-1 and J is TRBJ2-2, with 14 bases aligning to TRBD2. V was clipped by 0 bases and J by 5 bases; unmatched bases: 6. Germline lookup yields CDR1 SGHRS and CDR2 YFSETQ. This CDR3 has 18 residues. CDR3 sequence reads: CASSLGTSGGLTTGELFF. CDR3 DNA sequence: TGCGCCAGCAGCTTGGGGACTAGCGGGGGGCTCACGACCGGGGAGCTGTTTTTT.

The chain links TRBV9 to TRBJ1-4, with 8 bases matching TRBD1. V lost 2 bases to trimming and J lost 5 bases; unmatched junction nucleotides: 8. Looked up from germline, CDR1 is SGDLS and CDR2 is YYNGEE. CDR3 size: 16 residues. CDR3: CASSVAGGVPNEKLFF. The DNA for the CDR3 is TGTGCCAGCAGCGTCGCAGGGGGCGTACCCAATGAAAAACTGTTTTTT.

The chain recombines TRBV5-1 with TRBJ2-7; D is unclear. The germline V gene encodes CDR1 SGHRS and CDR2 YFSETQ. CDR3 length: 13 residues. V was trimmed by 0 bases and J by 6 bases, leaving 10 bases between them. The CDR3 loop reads CASSLAPGPEQYF. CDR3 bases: TGCGCCAGCAGCTTGGCGCCGGGTCCCGAGCAGTACTTC. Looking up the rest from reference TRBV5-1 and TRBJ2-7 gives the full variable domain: KAGVTQTPRYLIKTRGQQVTLSCSPISGHRSVSWYQQTPGQGLQFLFEYFSETQRNKGNFPGRFSGRQFSNSRSEMNVSTLELGDSALYLCASSLAPGPEQYFGPGTRLTVT.

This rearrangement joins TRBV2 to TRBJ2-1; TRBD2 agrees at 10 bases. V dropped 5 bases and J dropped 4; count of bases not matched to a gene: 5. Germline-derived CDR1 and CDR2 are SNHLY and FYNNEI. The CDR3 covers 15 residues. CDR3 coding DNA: TGTGCCAGCAGTTTCGGGACTAGCGATTACAATGAGCAGTTCTTC. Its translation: CASSFGTSDYNEQFF.

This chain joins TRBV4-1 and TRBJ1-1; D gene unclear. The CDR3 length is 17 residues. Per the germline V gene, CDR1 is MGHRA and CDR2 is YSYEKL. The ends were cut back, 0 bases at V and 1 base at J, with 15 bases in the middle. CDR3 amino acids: CASSQELGFGPNTEAFF. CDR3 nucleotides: TGCGCCAGCAGCCAAGAATTGGGATTCGGACCGAACACTGAAGCTTTCTTT.

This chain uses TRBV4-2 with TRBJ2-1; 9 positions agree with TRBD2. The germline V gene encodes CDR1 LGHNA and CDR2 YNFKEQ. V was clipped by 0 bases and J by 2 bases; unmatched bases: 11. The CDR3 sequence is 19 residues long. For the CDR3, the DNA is TGTGCCAGCAGCCAAGATTCGGCTAGCGGGGTTTCTGCCTACAATGAGCAGTTCTTC. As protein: CASSQDSASGVSAYNEQFF.

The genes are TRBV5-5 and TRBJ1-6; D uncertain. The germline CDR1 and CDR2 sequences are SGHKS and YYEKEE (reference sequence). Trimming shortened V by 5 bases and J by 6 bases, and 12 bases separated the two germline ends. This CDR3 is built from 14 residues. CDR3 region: CASRGVVGNSPLHF. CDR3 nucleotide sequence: TGTGCCAGCAGAGGAGTGGTGGGTAATTCACCCCTCCACTTT.

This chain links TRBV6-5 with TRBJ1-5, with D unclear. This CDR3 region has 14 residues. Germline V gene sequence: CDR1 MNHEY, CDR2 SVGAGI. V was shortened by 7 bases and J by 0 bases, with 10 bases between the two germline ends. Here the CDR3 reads CASKGMGSNQPQHF. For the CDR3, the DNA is TGTGCCAGCAAAGGGATGGGTAGCAATCAGCCCCAGCATTTT.

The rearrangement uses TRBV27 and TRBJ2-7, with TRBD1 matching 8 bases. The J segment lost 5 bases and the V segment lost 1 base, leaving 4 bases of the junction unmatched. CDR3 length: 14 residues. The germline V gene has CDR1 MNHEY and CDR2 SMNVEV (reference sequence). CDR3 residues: CASSLYPGQDEQYF. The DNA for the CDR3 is TGTGCCAGCAGTTTATACCCGGGACAGGACGAGCAGTACTTC.

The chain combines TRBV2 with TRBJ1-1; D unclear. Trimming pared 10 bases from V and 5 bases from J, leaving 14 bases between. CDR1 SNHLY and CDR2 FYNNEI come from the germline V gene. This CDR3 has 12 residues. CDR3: CATGYELTEAFF. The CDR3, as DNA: TGTGCCACCGGGTATGAACTGACTGAAGCTTTCTTT.

The CDR3 nucleotides read TGTGCCAGCAGCTTAGCGCGGTCGGGGGGGGTCAATGAGCAGTTCTTC. Amino acid sequence: CASSLARSGGVNEQFF. The chain combines TRBV7-2 with TRBJ2-1; TRBD2 agrees at 8 bases. After removal of 0 bases from V and 6 bases from J, the junction contained 7 bases not matched to a gene. CDR3 size: 16 residues. Germline-derived CDR1 and CDR2 are SGHTA and FQGNSA.

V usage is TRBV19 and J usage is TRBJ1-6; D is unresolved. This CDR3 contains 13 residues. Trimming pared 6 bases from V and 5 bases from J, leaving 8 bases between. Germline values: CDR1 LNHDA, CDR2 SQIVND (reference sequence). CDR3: CASSWWNNSPLHF. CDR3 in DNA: TGTGCCAGTAGCTGGTGGAATAATTCACCCCTCCACTTT.

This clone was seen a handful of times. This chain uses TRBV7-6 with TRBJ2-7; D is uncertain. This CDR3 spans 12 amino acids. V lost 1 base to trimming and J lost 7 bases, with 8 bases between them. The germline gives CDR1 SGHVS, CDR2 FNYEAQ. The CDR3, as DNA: TGTGCCAGCAGCTTAGTAGGGTCTGAGCAGTACTTC. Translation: CASSLVGSEQYF.

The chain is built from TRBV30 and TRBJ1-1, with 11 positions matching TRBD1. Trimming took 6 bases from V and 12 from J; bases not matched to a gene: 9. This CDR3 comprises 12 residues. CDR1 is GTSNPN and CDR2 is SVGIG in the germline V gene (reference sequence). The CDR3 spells CACSGTGGRTFF. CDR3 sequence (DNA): TGTGCCTGCTCCGGGACAGGGGGTCGGACTTTCTTT.

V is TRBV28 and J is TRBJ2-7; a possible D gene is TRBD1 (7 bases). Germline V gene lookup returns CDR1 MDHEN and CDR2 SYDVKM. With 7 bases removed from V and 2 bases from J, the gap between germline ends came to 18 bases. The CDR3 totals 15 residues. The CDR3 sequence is CASTARGTLAYEQYF. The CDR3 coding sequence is TGTGCCAGCACTGCCAGGGGGACTCTCGCCTACGAGCAGTACTTC. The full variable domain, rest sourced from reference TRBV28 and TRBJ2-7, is DVKVTQSSRYLVKRTGEKVFLECVQDMDHENMFWYRQDPGLGLRLIYFSYDVKMKEKGDIPEGYSVSREKKERFSLILESASTNQTSMYLCASTARGTLAYEQYFGPGTRLTVT.

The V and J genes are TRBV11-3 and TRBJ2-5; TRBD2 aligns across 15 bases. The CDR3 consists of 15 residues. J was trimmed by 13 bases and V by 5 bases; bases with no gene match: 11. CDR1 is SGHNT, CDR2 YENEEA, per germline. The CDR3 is CASSRPGLAGGRAYF. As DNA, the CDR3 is TGTGCCAGCAGCCGCCCCGGACTAGCGGGAGGGCGGGCGTACTTC.

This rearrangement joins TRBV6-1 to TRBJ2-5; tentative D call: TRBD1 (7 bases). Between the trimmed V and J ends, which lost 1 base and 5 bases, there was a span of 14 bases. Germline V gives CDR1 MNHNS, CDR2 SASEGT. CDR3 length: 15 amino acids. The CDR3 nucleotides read TGTGCCAGCAGTGAAGTCCCGACAGGGAGGGAGACCCAGTACTTC. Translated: CASSEVPTGRETQYF.

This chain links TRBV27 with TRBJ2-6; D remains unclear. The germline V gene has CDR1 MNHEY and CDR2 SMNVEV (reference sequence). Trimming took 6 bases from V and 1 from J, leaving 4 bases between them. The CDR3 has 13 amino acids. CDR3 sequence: CASRESGANVLTF. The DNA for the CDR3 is TGTGCCAGCAGGGAGTCTGGGGCCAACGTCCTGACTTTC.